This TCR beta chain is from a study of shared clonotypes between healthy human individuals. Study-level information: The study used three CD4 naive, three CD4 memory, two CD8 naive and one CD8 memory plate per donor.

This CDR3 contains 14 residues. Trimming cost V 6 bases and J 3 bases, with 15 bases left between them. Germline-derived CDR1 and CDR2 are MDHEN and SYDVKM. Division of CD4+ cells produced a CD45RA+ naive subset and a CD45RA-negative memory subset. The assay was immunoSEQ multiplex PCR, and TCRdb's table has in-frame clones only and misses some. The sample lists roughly 2.2 million clones, about 90% occurring once. Concerning this clone itself: Different DNA sequences within this sample yield the same CDR3.

The sequenced sample consisted of naive CD4+ T cells from PBMCs. Sample subset: CD45RA+ positively selected. The rearrangement links TRBV28 to TRBJ2-7; D gene ambiguous. The receptor's source is a man younger than 30 in good health. Some clones in this sample may be carry-over from other donors' samples. The CDR3 loop is CASSLPTGLYEQYF. For the CDR3, the DNA is TGTGCCAGCAGCCTCCCTACGGGCCTCTACGAGCAGTACTTC. Based on the CDR3 plus reference TRBV28 and TRBJ2-7, the full variable domain is DVKVTQSSRYLVKRTGEKVFLECVQDMDHENMFWYRQDPGLGLRLIYFSYDVKMKEKGDIPEGYSVSREKKERFSLILESASTNQTSMYLCASSLPTGLYEQYFGPGTRLTVT.